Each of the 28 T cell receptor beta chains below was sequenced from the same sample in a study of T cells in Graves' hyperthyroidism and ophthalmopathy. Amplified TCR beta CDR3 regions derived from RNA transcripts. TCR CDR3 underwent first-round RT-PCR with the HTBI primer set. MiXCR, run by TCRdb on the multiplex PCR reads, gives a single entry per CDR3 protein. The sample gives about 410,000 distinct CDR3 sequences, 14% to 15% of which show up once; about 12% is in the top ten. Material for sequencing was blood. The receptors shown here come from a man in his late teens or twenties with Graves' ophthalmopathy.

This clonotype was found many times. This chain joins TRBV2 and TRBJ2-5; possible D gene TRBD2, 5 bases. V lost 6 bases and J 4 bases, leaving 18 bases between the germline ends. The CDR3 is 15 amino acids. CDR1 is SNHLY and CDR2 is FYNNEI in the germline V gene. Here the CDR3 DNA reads TGTGCCAGCAGCGCGGAACTAGGGTCGGCAGAGACCCAGTACTTC. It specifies CASSAELGSAETQYF.

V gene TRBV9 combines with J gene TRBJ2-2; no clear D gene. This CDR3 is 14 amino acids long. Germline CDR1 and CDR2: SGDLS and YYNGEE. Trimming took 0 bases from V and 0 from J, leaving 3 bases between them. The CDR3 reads CASSVAANTGELFF. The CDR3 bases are TGTGCCAGCAGCGTAGCAGCGAACACCGGGGAGCTGTTTTTT.

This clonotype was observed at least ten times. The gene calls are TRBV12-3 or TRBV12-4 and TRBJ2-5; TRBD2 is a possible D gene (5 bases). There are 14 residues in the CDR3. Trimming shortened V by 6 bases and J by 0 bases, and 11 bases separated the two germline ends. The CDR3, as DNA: TGTGCCAGCAGGCAAAGAGGGTACCAAGAGACCCAGTACTTC. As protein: CASRQRGYQETQYF.

CDR3 region: CASSQDLGSSGNTIYF. The DNA for the CDR3 is TGTGCCAGCAGCCAAGATCTGGGCTCCTCTGGAAACACCATATATTTT. This chain joins TRBV3-1 and TRBJ1-3; D is undetermined. The CDR3 runs to 16 residues. Germline CDR1 reads LGHDT; CDR2 reads YNNKEL (reference sequence). With 0 bases removed from V and 0 bases from J, the gap between germline ends came to 9 bases.

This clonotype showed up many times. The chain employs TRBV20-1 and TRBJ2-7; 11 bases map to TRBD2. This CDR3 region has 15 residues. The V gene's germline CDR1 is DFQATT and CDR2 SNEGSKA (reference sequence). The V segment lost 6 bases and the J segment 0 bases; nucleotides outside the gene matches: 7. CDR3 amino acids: CSAWTSGYPSYEQYF. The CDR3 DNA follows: TGCAGTGCCTGGACTAGCGGGTACCCCTCCTACGAGCAGTACTTC.

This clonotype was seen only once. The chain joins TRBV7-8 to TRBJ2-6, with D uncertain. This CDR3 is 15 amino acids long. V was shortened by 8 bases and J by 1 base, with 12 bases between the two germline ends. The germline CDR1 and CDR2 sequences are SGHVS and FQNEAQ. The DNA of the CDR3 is TGTGCCAGCGGTACCACAGCATCTGGGGCCAACGTCCTGACTTTC. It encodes CASGTTASGANVLTF.

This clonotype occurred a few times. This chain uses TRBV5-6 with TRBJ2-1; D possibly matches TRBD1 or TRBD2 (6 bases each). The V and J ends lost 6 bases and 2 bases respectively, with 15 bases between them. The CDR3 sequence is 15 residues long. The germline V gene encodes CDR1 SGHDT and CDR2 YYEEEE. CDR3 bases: TGTGCCAGCACGATTTGGGGGGCCACCTACAATGAGCAGTTCTTC. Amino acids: CASTIWGATYNEQFF.

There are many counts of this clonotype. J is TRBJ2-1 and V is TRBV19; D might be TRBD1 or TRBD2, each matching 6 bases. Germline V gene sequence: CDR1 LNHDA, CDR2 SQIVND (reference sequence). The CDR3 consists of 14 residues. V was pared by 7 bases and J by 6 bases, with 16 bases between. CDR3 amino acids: CASKSGALGNEQFF. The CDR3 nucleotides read TGTGCCAGTAAGTCGGGGGCGCTAGGCAATGAGCAGTTCTTC.

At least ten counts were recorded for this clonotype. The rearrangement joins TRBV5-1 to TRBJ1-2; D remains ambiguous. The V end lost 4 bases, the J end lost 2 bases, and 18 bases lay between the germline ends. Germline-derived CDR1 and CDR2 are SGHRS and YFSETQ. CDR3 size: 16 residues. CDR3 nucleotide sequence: TGCGCCAGCAGCCCCTCGGCAGAGATATTGAACTATGGCTACACCTTC. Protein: CASSPSAEILNYGYTF.

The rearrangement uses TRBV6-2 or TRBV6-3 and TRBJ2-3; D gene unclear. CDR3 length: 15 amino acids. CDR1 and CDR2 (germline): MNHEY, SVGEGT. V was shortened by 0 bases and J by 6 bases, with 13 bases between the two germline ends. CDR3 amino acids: CASSYSRPETDTQYF. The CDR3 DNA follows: TGTGCCAGCAGTTACTCAAGGCCGGAGACGGATACGCAGTATTTT.

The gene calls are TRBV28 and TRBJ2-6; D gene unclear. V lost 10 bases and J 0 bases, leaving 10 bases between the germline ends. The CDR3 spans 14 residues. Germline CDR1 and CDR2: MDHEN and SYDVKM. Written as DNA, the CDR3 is TGTGCCATTCGGCAAGGCTCTGGGGCCAACGTCCTGACTTTC. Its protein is CAIRQGSGANVLTF.

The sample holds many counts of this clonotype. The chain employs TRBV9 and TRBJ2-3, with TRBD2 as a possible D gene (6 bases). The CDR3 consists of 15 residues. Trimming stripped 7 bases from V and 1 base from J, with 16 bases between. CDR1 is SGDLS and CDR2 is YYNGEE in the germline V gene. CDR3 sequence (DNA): TGTGCCAGCCCCTTAAGTAGGGAGGGCACAGATACGCAGTATTTT. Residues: CASPLSREGTDTQYF.

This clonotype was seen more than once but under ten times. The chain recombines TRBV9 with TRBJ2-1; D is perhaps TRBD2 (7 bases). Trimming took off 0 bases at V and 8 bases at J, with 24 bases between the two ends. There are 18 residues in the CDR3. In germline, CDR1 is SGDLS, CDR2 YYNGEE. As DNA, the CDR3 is TGTGCCAGCAGCGTAGAGCAGGGAGGGGGACTCCTCTTCGATGAGCAGTTCTTC. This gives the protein CASSVEQGGGLLFDEQFF.

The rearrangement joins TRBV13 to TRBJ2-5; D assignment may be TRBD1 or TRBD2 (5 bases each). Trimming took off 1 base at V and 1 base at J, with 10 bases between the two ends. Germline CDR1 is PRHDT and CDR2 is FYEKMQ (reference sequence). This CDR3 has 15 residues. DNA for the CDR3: TGTGCCAGCAGCTTAGTGGGGGACCCCCAAGAGACCCAGTACTTC. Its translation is CASSLVGDPQETQYF.

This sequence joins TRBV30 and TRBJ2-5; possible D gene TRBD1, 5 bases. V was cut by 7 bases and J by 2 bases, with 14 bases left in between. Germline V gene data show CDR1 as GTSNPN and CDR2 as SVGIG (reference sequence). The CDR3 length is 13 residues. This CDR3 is CASTVGIQETQYF. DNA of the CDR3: TGTGCCTCGACAGTAGGAATTCAAGAGACCCAGTACTTC.

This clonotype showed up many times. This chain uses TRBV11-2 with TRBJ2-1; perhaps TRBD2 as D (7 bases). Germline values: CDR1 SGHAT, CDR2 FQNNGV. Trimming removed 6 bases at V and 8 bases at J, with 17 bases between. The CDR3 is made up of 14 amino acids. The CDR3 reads CASRIGGAEDEQFF. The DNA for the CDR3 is TGTGCCAGCAGAATAGGGGGGGCTGAAGATGAGCAGTTCTTC. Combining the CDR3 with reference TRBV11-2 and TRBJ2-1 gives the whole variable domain EAGVAQSPRYKIIEKRQSVAFWCNPISGHATLYWYQQILGQGPKLLIQFQNNGVVDDSQLPKDRFSAERLKGVDSTLKIQPAKLEDSAVYLCASRIGGAEDEQFFGPGTRLTVL.

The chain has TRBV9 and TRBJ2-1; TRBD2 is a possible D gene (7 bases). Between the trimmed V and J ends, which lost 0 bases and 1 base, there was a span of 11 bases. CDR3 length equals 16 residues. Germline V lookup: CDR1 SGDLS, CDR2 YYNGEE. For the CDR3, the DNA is TGTGCCAGCAGCGTAGTAGGGGGGGCTTCCTACAATGAGCAGTTCTTC. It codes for CASSVVGGASYNEQFF.

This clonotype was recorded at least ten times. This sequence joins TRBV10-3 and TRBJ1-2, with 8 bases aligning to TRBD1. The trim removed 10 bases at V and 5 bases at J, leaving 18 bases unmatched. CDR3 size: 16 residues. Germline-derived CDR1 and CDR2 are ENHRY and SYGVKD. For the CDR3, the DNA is TGTGCCAGATGGCCGAAGGACAGGGCGAGTCGGTATGGCTACACCTTC. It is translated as CARWPKDRASRYGYTF.

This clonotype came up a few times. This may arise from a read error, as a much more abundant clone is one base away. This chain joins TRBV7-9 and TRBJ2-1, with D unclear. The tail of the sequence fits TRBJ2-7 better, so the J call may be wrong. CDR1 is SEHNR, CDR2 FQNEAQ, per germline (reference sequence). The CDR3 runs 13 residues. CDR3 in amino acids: CASIPQSYNEQYF. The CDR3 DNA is TGTGCCAGCATACCGCAGAGTTACAATGAGCAGTACTTC.

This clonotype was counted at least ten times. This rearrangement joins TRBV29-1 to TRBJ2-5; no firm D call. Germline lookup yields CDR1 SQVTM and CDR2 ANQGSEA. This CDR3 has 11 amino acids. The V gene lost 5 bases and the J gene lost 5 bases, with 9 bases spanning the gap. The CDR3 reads CSVILLETQYF. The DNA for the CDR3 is TGCAGCGTTATTCTGTTGGAGACCCAGTACTTC.

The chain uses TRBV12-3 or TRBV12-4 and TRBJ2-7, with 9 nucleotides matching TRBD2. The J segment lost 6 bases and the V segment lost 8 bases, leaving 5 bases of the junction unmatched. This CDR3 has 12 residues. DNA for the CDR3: TGTGCCAGCCCGGGACTAGCAGTCGAGCAGTACTTC. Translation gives CASPGLAVEQYF.

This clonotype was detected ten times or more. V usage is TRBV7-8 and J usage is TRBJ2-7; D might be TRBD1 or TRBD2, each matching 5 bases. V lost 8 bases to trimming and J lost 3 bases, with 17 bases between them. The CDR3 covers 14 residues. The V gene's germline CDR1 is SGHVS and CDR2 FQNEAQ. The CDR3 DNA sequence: TGTGCCAGCTCCCCAGGGAGCATCATCTACGAGCAGTACTTC. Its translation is CASSPGSIIYEQYF.

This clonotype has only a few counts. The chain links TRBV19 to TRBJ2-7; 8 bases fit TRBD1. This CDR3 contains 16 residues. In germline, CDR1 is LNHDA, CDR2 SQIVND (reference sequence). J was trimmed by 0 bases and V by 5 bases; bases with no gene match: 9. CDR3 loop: CASSVNRGAYSYEQYF. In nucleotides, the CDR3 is TGTGCCAGTAGTGTCAACAGGGGGGCCTACTCCTACGAGCAGTACTTC.

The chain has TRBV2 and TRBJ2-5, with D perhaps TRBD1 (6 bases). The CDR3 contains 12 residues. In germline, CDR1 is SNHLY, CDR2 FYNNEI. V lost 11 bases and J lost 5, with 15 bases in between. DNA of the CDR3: TGTGCCGGACGGGACAAATTGGAGACCCAGTACTTC. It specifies CAGRDKLETQYF.

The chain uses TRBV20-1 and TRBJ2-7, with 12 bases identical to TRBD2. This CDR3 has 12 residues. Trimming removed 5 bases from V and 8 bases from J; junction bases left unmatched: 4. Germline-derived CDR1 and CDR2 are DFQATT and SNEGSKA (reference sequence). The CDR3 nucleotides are TGCAGTGCTGTACTAGCGGGGGGAAAGCAGTACTTC. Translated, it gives CSAVLAGGKQYF.

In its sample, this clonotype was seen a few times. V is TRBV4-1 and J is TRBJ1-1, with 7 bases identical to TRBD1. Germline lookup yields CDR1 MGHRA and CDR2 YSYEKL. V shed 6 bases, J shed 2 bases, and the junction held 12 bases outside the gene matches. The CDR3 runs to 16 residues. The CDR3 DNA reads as TGCGCCAGCAGTTCGGACAGGATGGGGGGAAACACTGAAGCTTTCTTT. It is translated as CASSSDRMGGNTEAFF.

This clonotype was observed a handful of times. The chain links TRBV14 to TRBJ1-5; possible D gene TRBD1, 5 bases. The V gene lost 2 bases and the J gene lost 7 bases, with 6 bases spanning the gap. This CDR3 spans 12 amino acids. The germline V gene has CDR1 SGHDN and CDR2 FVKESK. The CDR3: CASSQWGQPQHF. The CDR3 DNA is TGTGCCAGCAGCCAATGGGGGCAGCCCCAGCATTTT.

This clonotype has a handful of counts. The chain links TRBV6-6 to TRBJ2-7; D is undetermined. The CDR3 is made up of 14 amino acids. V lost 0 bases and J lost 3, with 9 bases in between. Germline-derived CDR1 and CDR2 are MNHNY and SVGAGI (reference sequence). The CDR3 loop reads CASSYSTDNYEQYF. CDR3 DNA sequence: TGTGCCAGCAGTTACTCGACCGATAACTACGAGCAGTACTTC.